These T cell receptor beta chains were read from a single sample in a study of PD-1 blockade in classical Hodgkin lymphoma. Measured with immunoSEQ multiplex PCR; TCRdb has only the in-frame clones, and not every one. The data show under 70,000 clones, around 89% seen once. The sample in question was peripheral blood mononuclear cells (PBMCs), obtained at baseline. The origin of the receptors is a human donor with classical Hodgkin lymphoma. CDR3s include the opening cysteine and the closing phenylalanine or tryptophan. A D gene is named only where the DNA matches it firmly. The size entry is marked missing in some rows and otherwise reads once, few, many or a size class.

len,d_gene,j_gene,v_gene,abundance,CDR3nt,CDR3aa
16,NA,TRBJ2-7,TRBV4-1,NA,TGCGCCAGCAGCCAAGATAGCGGTAGACGTTGGTACGAGCAGTACTTC,CASSQDSGRRWYEQYF
13,NA,TRBJ2-7,TRBV30,NA,TGTGCCTGGAGCCCGAGTAGCTCCTACGAGCAGTACTTC,CAWSPSSSYEQYF
13,NA,TRBJ1-3,TRBV29-1,NA,TGCAGCGTTACAAGGGCAGCTGGAAACACCATATATTTT,CSVTRAAGNTIYF
14,TRBD1,TRBJ1-2,TRBV9,NA,TGTGCCAGCAGCTCAGGGGGGAATAACTATGGCTACACCTTC,CASSSGGNNYGYTF
12,NA,TRBJ1-2,TRBV7-6,NA,TGTGCCAGCAGCTTAGCGGGTTATGGCTACACCTTC,CASSLAGYGYTF
12,NA,TRBJ2-7,TRBV7-9,NA,TGTGCCAGCAGCTTTCCGGTGGGCGAGCAGTACTTC,CASSFPVGEQYF
15,TRBD1,TRBJ1-1,TRBV5-1,NA,TGCGCCAGCGCTACAGGGGGAGCCATGAACACTGAAGCTTTCTTT,CASATGGAMNTEAFF
13,NA,TRBJ2-7,TRBV6-1,once,TGTGCCAGCAGTATCGTTAGAGGGGGCGAGCAGTACTTC,CASSIVRGGEQYF
13,NA,TRBJ1-2,TRBV29-1,once,TGCAGCGTTGAGTCCCCCTCAGACTATGGCTACACCTTC,CSVESPSDYGYTF
15,NA,TRBJ2-2,TRBV5-1,NA,TGCGCCAGCAGCTTGTTCGGGGAGTTAGCCGGGGAGCTGTTTTTT,CASSLFGELAGELFF
18,NA,TRBJ2-7,TRBV5-6,NA,TGTGCCAGCAGCTTGCGTGGGTTAAGACGGGCGCGCTCCTACGAGCAGTACTTC,CASSLRGLRRARSYEQYF
16,NA,TRBJ1-3,TRBV7-9,NA,TGTGCCAGCAGCTTAGTGGCAGGGCAGTCTGGAAACACCATATATTTT,CASSLVAGQSGNTIYF
14,NA,TRBJ2-2,TRBV27,NA,TGTGCCAGCAGTTCGGGGGCCTACACCGGGGAGCTGTTTTTT,CASSSGAYTGELFF
14,TRBD1,TRBJ2-1,TRBV6-5,NA,TGTGCCAGCAGCAATCAGGGGGCTTACAATGAGCAGTTCTTC,CASSNQGAYNEQFF
13,TRBD1,TRBJ1-2,TRBV11-2,NA,TGTGCCAGCAGCCCCGGGACAGGGTATGGCTACACCTTC,CASSPGTGYGYTF
15,TRBD1,TRBJ2-2,TRBV27,NA,TGTGCCAGCAGTCTTCTACAGGGGACGTTCGGGGAGCTGTTTTTT,CASSLLQGTFGELFF
14,TRBD2,TRBJ2-1,TRBV27,NA,TGTGCCAGCAGTTCTAGCGGGGGGGCAGTAGAGCAGTTCTTC,CASSSSGGAVEQFF
15,NA,TRBJ1-3,TRBV5-1,NA,TGCGCCAGCACGACCGGGACCAGTAAGGGAAACACCATATATTTT,CASTTGTSKGNTIYF
15,NA,TRBJ2-1,TRBV2,NA,TGTGCCAGCAGTGCTCAGCTTTCCTCCTACAATGAGCAGTTCTTC,CASSAQLSSYNEQFF
14,NA,TRBJ2-7,TRBV7-2,NA,TGTGCCAGCAGCCCGGCGACAGCCTCCTACGAGCAGTACTTC,CASSPATASYEQYF
14,TRBD1,TRBJ1-6,TRBV6-4,NA,TGTGCCAGCAGCCAGACAGGGGAAGTCTCACCCCTCCACTTT,CASSQTGEVSPLHF
17,TRBD1,TRBJ2-1,TRBV29-1,NA,TGCAGCGCTGAGGGACAGTTAGGGGATCGCTCCTACAATGAGCAGTTCTTC,CSAEGQLGDRSYNEQFF
15,TRBD1,TRBJ2-3,TRBV11-3,NA,TGTGCCAGCAGCTTAATGGGACAGGGTGCAGATACGCAGTATTTT,CASSLMGQGADTQYF
13,NA,TRBJ2-1,TRBV7-3,NA,TGTGCCAGCAGCCCGATTTCCGGTAATGAGCAGTTCTTC,CASSPISGNEQFF
12,NA,TRBJ1-1,TRBV27,NA,TGTGCCAGCAGTACTGGGCGGACTGAAGCTTTCTTT,CASSTGRTEAFF
14,NA,TRBJ1-1,TRBV7-6,NA,TGTGCCAGCAGCGCCGGGAGCTCGGGCACTGAAGCTTTCTTT,CASSAGSSGTEAFF
14,NA,TRBJ1-5,TRBV27,once,TGTGCCAGCTCTACTCAGGGCCTAGGTCAGCCCCAGCATTTT,CASSTQGLGQPQHF
14,NA,TRBJ2-3,TRBV27,NA,TGTGCCAGCAGTAGAAGGCCGGGAGCAGATACGCAGTATTTT,CASSRRPGADTQYF
14,NA,TRBJ1-6,TRBV9,NA,TGTGCCAGCAGCGTCGGGGGGGGTGGTTCACCCCTCCACTTT,CASSVGGGGSPLHF
13,NA,TRBJ1-2,TRBV27,NA,TGTGCCAGCAGTTCAGGGGTCGACTATGGCTACACCTTC,CASSSGVDYGYTF
14,TRBD2,TRBJ2-7,TRBV4-2,NA,TGTGCCAGCAGTTTAACTAGCGGGGGCTACGAGCAGTACTTC,CASSLTSGGYEQYF
14,NA,TRBJ1-1,TRBV18,NA,TGTGCCAGCTCACCGGTAAACCAAGACACTGAAGCTTTCTTT,CASSPVNQDTEAFF
15,TRBD1,TRBJ1-2,TRBV5-5,NA,TGTGCCAGCAGCTTGTCCCAGGGGGCGAACTATGGCTACACCTTC,CASSLSQGANYGYTF
19,NA,TRBJ2-6,TRBV9,NA,TGTGCCAGCAGCGTAGACGGGAGCAGAAAGGGTTCTGGGGCCAACGTCCTGACTTTC,CASSVDGSRKGSGANVLTF
15,NA,TRBJ1-5,TRBV30,NA,TGTGCCTGGAGCAGTCTGGCAGGGATTATTGAGCCCCAGCATTTT,CAWSSLAGIIEPQHF
16,NA,TRBJ2-3,TRBV27,once,TGTGCCAGCAAAGGGGGGGCGTCCCCTAGCACAGATACGCAGTATTTT,CASKGGASPSTDTQYF
13,NA,TRBJ1-5,TRBV6-6,once,TGTGCCAGCAGTCCGGGTAGCAATCAGCCCCAGCATTTT,CASSPGSNQPQHF
13,NA,TRBJ1-2,TRBV19,once,TGTGCCAGTAGCTCCCCCCCTATGGGGGGCTACACCTTC,CASSSPPMGGYTF
15,TRBD2,TRBJ2-3,TRBV28,NA,TGTGCCAGTTATGGGACTACCATTAGCACAGATACGCAGTATTTT,CASYGTTISTDTQYF
16,NA,TRBJ2-3,TRBV15,NA,TGTGCCACCAGCAGAGATGGGGGGGGGCCGGTAGATACGCAGTATTTT,CATSRDGGGPVDTQYF
15,NA,TRBJ2-3,TRBV5-6,few,TGTGCCAGCAGCTTGCTGGGCTCTAGCACAGATACGCAGTATTTT,CASSLLGSSTDTQYF
16,NA,TRBJ2-7,TRBV7-2,NA,TGTGCCAGCAGCTTCGTAGTCATGGCGGGGCAGAACGAGCAGTACTTC,CASSFVVMAGQNEQYF
16,NA,TRBJ1-3,TRBV14,NA,TGTGCCAGCAGCCAAGACCGTCCGAGCTCTGGAAACACCATATATTTT,CASSQDRPSSGNTIYF
19,TRBD2,TRBJ2-3,TRBV30,NA,TGTGCCTGGAGTGTATCCCGGACTAGCGGGGGGGCTAGCACAGATACGCAGTATTTT,CAWSVSRTSGGASTDTQYF
17,TRBD2,TRBJ2-5,TRBV5-1,few,TGCGCCAGCAGCTCCCCCCGGACTAGCGGGGGGGCGGAGACCCAGTACTTC,CASSSPRTSGGAETQYF
13,TRBD1,TRBJ1-2,TRBV29-1,NA,TGCAGCATTAAGACAGGGCCATTCTATGGCTACACCTTC,CSIKTGPFYGYTF
16,NA,TRBJ1-5,TRBV19,few,TGTGCCAGCACACCCGCGGACAAGAATAGCAATCAGCCCCAGCATTTT,CASTPADKNSNQPQHF